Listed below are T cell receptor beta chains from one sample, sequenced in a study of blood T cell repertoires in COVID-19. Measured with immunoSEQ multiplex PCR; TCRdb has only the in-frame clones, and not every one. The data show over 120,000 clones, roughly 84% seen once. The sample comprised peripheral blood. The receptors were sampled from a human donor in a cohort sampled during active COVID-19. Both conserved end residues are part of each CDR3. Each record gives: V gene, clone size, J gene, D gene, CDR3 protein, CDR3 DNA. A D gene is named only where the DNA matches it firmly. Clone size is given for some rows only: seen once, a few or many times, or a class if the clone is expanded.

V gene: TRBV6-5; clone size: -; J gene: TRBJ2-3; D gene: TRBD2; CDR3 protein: CASSMREFGTDTQYF; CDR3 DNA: TGTGCCAGCAGTATGCGGGAGTTCGGCACAGATACGCAGTATTTT
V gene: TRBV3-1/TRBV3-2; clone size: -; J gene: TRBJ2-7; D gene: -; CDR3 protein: CASSQDLRSYEQYF; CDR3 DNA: TGTGCCAGCAGCCAAGATCTCAGAAGCTACGAGCAGTACTTC
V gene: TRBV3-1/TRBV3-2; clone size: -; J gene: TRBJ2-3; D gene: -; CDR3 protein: CASSGGNTQYF; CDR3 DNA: TGTGCCAGCAGCGGGGGGAATACGCAGTATTTT
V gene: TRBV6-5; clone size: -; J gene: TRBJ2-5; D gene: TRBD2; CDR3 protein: CASSYSGGLSETQYF; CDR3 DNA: TGTGCCAGCAGTTACTCGGGAGGGCTCTCGGAGACCCAGTACTTC
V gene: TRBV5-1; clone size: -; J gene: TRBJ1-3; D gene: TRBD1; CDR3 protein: CASSPRQGASGNTIYF; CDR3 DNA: TGCGCCAGCAGCCCCCGACAGGGGGCCTCTGGAAACACCATATATTTT
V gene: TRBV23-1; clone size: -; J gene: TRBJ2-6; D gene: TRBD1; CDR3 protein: CASTKTGGVPGANVLTF; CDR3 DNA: TGCGCCAGCACCAAGACAGGGGGCGTACCTGGGGCCAACGTCCTGACTTTC
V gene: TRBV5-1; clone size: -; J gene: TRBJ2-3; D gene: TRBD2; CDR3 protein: CASSLTGAGQRVTDTQYF; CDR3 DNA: TGCGCCAGCAGCTTGACCGGAGCGGGGCAGCGGGTCACAGATACGCAGTATTTT
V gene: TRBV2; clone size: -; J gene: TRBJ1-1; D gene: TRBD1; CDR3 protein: CASSLTGSSEAFF; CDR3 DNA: TGTGCCAGCAGCCTGACAGGGTCCTCTGAAGCTTTCTTT
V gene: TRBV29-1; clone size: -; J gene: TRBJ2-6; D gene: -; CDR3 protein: CSVGAGSGANVLTF; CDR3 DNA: TGCAGCGTTGGCGCAGGGTCTGGGGCCAACGTCCTGACTTTC
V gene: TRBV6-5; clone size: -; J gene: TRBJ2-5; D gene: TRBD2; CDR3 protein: CASSSPGGETQYF; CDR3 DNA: TGTGCCAGCAGTTCCCCGGGGGGAGAGACCCAGTACTTC
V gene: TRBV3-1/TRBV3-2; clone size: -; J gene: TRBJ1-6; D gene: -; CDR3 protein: CAAGTQGSPLHF; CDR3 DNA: TGTGCCGCGGGAACCCAGGGCTCACCCCTCCACTTT
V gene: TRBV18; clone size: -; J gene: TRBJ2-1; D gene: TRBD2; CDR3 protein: CASSPAGLAGYEQFF; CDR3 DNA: TGTGCCAGCTCACCAGCGGGACTAGCGGGGTATGAGCAGTTCTTC
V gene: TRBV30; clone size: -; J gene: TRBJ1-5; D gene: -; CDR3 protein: CAWAPGHNQPQHF; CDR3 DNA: TGTGCCTGGGCCCCAGGGCACAATCAGCCCCAGCATTTT
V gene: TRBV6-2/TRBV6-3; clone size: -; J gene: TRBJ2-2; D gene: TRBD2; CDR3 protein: CASSSGLAGDGELFF; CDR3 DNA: TGTGCCAGCAGTTCGGGACTAGCGGGGGACGGGGAGCTGTTTTTT
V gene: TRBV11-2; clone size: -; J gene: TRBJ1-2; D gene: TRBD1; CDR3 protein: CASSPDRGYGYTF; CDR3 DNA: TGTGCCAGCAGCCCCGACAGGGGCTATGGCTACACCTTC
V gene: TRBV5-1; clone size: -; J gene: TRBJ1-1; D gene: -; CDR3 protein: CASSFESVNTEAFF; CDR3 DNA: TGCGCCAGCAGCTTCGAATCGGTGAACACTGAAGCTTTCTTT
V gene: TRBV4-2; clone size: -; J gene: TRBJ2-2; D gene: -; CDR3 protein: CATDGSTGELFF; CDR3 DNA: TGTGCCACCGACGGGTCCACCGGGGAGCTGTTTTTT
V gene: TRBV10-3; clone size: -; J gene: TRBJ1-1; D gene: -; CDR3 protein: CAISESGGDTEAFF; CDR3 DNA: TGTGCCATCAGTGAGTCGGGGGGGGACACTGAAGCTTTCTTT
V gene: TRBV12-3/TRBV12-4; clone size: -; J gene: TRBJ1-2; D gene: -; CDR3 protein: CASSHTSNYGYTF; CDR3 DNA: TGTGCCAGCAGTCACACAAGTAACTATGGCTACACCTTC
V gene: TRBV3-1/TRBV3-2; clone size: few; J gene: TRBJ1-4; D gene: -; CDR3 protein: CASSPSVTSNEKLFF; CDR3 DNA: TGTGCCAGCAGCCCCTCTGTGACAAGTAATGAAAAACTGTTTTTT
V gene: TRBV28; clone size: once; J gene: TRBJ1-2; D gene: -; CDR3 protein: CASTLRGANYGYTF; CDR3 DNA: TGTGCCAGCACTTTACGGGGAGCTAACTATGGCTACACCTTC
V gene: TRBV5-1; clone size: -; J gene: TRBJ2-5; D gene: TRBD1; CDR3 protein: CASSFGQGRETQYF; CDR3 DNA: TGCGCCAGCAGCTTCGGACAGGGGAGAGAGACCCAGTACTTC
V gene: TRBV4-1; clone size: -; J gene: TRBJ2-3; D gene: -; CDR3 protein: CASSPQGSTDTQYF; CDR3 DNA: TGCGCCAGCAGCCCCCAGGGGAGCACAGATACGCAGTATTTT
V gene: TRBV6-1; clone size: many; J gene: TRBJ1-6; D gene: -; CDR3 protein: CASSDTQANSPLHF; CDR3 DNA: TGTGCCAGCAGTGATACCCAGGCAAATTCACCCCTCCACTTT
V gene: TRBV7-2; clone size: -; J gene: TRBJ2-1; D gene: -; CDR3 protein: CASSPGGPSYNEQFF; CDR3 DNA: TGTGCCAGCAGCCCCGGGGGTCCCTCCTACAATGAGCAGTTCTTC
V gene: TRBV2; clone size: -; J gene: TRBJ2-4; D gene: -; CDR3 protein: CASSDRGFNIQYF; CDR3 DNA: TGTGCCAGCAGTGATCGGGGTTTCAACATTCAGTACTTC
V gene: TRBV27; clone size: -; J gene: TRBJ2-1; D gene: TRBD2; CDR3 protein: CASSRRLAVYNEQFF; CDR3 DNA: TGTGCCAGCAGTCGCAGACTAGCGGTATACAATGAGCAGTTCTTC
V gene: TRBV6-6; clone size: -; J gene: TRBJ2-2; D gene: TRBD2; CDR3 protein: CASSYSTSGSPGELFF; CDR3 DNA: TGTGCCAGCAGTTATTCAACTAGCGGGAGCCCCGGGGAGCTGTTTTTT
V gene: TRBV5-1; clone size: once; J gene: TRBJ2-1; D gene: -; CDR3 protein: CASSLEGVSRGDEQFF; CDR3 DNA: TGCGCCAGCAGCTTGGAGGGAGTCTCACGTGGCGATGAGCAGTTCTTC
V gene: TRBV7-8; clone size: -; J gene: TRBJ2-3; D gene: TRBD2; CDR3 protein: CASSLVGLAGGATQYF; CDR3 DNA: TGTGCCAGCAGCTTAGTGGGACTAGCGGGAGGAGCGACGCAGTATTTT
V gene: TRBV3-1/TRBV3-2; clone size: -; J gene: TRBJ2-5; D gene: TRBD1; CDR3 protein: CASSPTDRGWETQYF; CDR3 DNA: TGTGCCAGCAGCCCTACGGACAGGGGGTGGGAGACCCAGTACTTC
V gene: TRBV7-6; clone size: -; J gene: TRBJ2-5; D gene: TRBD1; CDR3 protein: CASSLGDRAPQYF; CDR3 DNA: TGTGCCAGCAGCTTAGGGGACAGGGCACCCCAGTACTTC
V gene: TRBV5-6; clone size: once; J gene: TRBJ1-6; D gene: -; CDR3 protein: CASSFYSSSYNSPLHF; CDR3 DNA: TGTGCCAGCAGCTTTTATAGTAGCTCCTATAATTCACCCCTCCACTTT
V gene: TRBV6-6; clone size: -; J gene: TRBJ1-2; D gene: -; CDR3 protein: CASSYEQGKVSF; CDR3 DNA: TGTGCCAGCAGTTACGAACAGGGTAAAGTCTCCTTC
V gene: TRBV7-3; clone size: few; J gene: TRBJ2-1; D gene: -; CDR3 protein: CASSLSRDNEQFF; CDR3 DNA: TGTGCCAGCAGCTTAAGTCGGGACAATGAGCAGTTCTTC
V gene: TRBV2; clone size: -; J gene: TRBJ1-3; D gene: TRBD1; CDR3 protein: CASSGQGVSGNTIYF; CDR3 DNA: TGTGCCAGCAGTGGACAGGGAGTCTCTGGAAACACCATATATTTT
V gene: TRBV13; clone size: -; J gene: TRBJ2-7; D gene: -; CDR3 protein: CASSFGGRGEQYF; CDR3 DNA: TGTGCCAGCAGCTTTGGGGGCCGCGGCGAGCAGTACTTC
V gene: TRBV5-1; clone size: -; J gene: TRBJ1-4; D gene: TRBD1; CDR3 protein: CASSLTGENEKLFF; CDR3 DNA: TGCGCCAGCAGCTTGACAGGGGAAAATGAAAAACTGTTTTTT
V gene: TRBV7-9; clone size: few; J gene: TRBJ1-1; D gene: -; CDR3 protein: CASSLEAGFYNTEAFF; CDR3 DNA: TGTGCCAGCAGCTTAGAGGCAGGATTTTATAACACTGAAGCTTTCTTT
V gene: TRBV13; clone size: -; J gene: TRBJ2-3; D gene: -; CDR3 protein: CASSFPSGSTDTQYF; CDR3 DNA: TGTGCCAGCAGCTTCCCCAGCGGGAGCACAGATACGCAGTATTTT
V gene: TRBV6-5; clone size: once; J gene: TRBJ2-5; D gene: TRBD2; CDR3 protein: CASSYSVLAGVETQYF; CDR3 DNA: TGTGCCAGCAGTTACTCGGTTCTAGCGGGAGTGGAGACCCAGTACTTC
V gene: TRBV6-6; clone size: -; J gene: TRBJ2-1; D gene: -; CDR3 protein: CASSYRGSYNEQFF; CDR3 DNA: TGTGCCAGCAGTTACAGGGGGTCCTACAATGAGCAGTTCTTC
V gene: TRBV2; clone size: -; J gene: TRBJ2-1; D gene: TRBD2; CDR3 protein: CASRSLAGGPSEQFF; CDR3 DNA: TGTGCCAGCAGATCGCTAGCGGGAGGGCCGTCTGAGCAGTTCTTC
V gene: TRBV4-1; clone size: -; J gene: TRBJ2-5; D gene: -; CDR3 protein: CASSPWTDPQETQYF; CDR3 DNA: TGCGCCAGCAGCCCCTGGACAGACCCACAAGAGACCCAGTACTTC
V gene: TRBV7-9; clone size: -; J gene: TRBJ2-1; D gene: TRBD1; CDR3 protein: CASSSLNRGRNNEQFF; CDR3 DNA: TGTGCCAGCAGCTCGCTTAACAGGGGGCGCAACAATGAGCAGTTCTTC